Below, 14 T cell receptor beta chains from the same sample are listed, as sequenced in a study of T-cell memory formation after mild COVID-19. From the 5' RACE reads, TCRdb called clonotypes with MiXCR, one entry per CDR3 protein. The table shows around 410,000 distinct CDR3 sequences, with around 22% occurring only once. Specimen: PBMCs or a T cell subset sorted from them (not recorded which). The source of these receptors is an adult woman who had mild COVID-19 (a few samples of this study predate the infection). Cell type and time point are not known.

This clonotype was seen a handful of times. The rearrangement joins TRBV6-5 to TRBJ2-4; D remains unclear. The V end was cut by 4 bases, the J end by 4 bases, with 14 bases between. The CDR3 loop spans 15 amino acids. The V gene's germline CDR1 is MNHEY and CDR2 SVGAGI. In DNA, the CDR3 is TGTGCCAGCAGTTCTCCTACTACCGGGAAAAACATTCAGTACTTC. This encodes CASSSPTTGKNIQYF.

CDR3 loop: CAISESVAGAYEQYF. In DNA, the CDR3 is TGTGCCATCAGTGAGTCGGTGGCAGGAGCCTACGAGCAGTACTTC. J is TRBJ2-7 and V is TRBV10-3, with D uncertain. Germline CDR1 reads ENHRY; CDR2 reads SYGVKD. V was clipped by 0 bases and J by 2 bases, with 11 bases between them. This CDR3 spans 15 amino acids.

The chain is built from TRBV29-1 and TRBJ2-3; TRBD2 aligns across 10 bases. V lost 6 bases and J lost 0; bases outside the gene matches: 3. CDR3 length: 14 amino acids. The V gene's germline CDR1 is SQVTM and CDR2 ANQGSEA. CDR3 loop: CSVLTSGSTDTQYF. CDR3 coding DNA: TGCAGCGTCTTGACTAGCGGGAGCACAGATACGCAGTATTTT.

The chain employs TRBV14 and TRBJ2-2; D unclear. CDR1 is SGHDN and CDR2 is FVKESK in the germline V gene. V was shortened by 4 bases and J by 4 bases, with 10 bases between the two germline ends. This CDR3 has 14 amino acids. CDR3 nucleotide sequence: TGTGCCAGCAGCCCTTACAAGACCACCGGGGAGCTGTTTTTT. This sequence encodes CASSPYKTTGELFF. Full variable domain (remainder filled in from reference TRBV14 and TRBJ2-2): EAGVTQFPSHSVIEKGQTVTLRCDPISGHDNLYWYRRVMGKEIKFLLHFVKESKQDESGMPNNRFLAERTGGTYSTLKVQPAELEDSGVYFCASSPYKTTGELFFGEGSRLTVL.

This chain links TRBV7-6 with TRBJ1-1; D ambiguous. Trimming pared 5 bases from V and 1 base from J, leaving 8 bases between. The germline V gene encodes CDR1 SGHVS and CDR2 FNYEAQ. The CDR3 is 13 amino acids. CDR3 DNA sequence: TGTGCCAGCAGCCTACATGAGAACACTGAAGCTTTCTTT. This encodes CASSLHENTEAFF.

This clonotype was picked up many times. V and J are TRBV7-9 and TRBJ2-6; D possibly corresponds to TRBD1 (6 bases). The CDR3 extends over 15 amino acids. Deletions cut 5 bases from V and 1 base from J, with 9 bases between. From germline, CDR1 is SEHNR and CDR2 FQNEAQ (reference sequence). The CDR3 region has the DNA TGTGCCAGCAGCCTAACAGGGTCTGGGGCCAACGTCCTGACTTTC. Encoded protein: CASSLTGSGANVLTF.

A few counts support this clonotype. The chain recombines TRBV6-4 with TRBJ2-3, with D unclear. The germline V gene has CDR1 MRHNA and CDR2 SNTAGT. Trimming took off 0 bases at V and 2 bases at J, with 9 bases between the two ends. This CDR3 spans 15 amino acids. The chain's CDR3 is CASSDSASFTDTQYF. For the CDR3, the DNA is TGTGCCAGCAGTGACTCGGCCTCCTTCACAGATACGCAGTATTTT.

This clonotype was recorded a few times. This chain joins TRBV7-2 and TRBJ1-1; a possible D gene is TRBD1 (5 bases). The CDR3 extends over 13 amino acids. Germline CDR1 is SGHTA and CDR2 is FQGNSA. V lost 0 bases, J lost 9 bases, and 11 bases lay in between. CDR3 loop: CASSLAFRVQAFF. Written as DNA, the CDR3 is TGTGCCAGCAGCTTAGCGTTCAGGGTACAAGCTTTCTTT.

The gene calls are TRBV12-3 or TRBV12-4 and TRBJ2-1; 10 nucleotides agree with TRBD2. V lost 10 bases to trimming and J lost 7 bases; unmatched junction nucleotides: 16. The CDR3 loop spans 16 amino acids. As DNA, the CDR3 is TGTGCCACAAACCGTCGCTTAAGCGGGAGGGGTAATGAGCAGTTCTTC. Translation: CATNRRLSGRGNEQFF.

This clonotype has only a few counts. The CDR3 DNA is TGTGCCAGCACCTTGACTTCGGGACAGGGGATGTACGAGCAGTACTTC. It translates to CASTLTSGQGMYEQYF. The chain has TRBV12-3 or TRBV12-4 and TRBJ2-7; 10 bases align to TRBD1. J gave up 4 bases and V 7 bases, and 13 bases lay outside the gene matches. CDR3 length: 16 amino acids.

The chain is built from TRBV12-3 or TRBV12-4 and TRBJ2-7; 9 bases are shared with TRBD1. Unmatched junction bases numbered 9, after V lost 6 bases and J lost 3 bases. The CDR3 loop spans 15 amino acids. The chain's CDR3 is CASSRKGQGSYEQYF. As DNA, the CDR3 is TGTGCCAGCAGCCGAAAGGGACAGGGCAGCTACGAGCAGTACTTC.

V is TRBV19 and J is TRBJ2-3; tentative D call: TRBD2 (6 bases). The CDR3 covers 13 residues. Trimming removed 4 bases from V and 4 bases from J, with 9 bases in between. Germline assignment: CDR1 LNHDA and CDR2 SQIVND (reference sequence). In DNA form, the CDR3 reads TGTGCCAGTAGTACCCGGGGGTCAGATACGCAGTATTTT. Translation gives CASSTRGSDTQYF.

J is TRBJ1-2 and V is TRBV7-2; the D is unclear. The CDR3 contains 13 residues. Germline CDR1 and CDR2: SGHTA and FQGNSA. V lost 0 bases and J 4 bases, leaving 6 bases between the germline ends. DNA of the CDR3: TGTGCCAGCAGCTTAGCGGCTTCCTATGGCTACACCTTC. The encoded protein is CASSLAASYGYTF.

The gene calls are TRBV18 and TRBJ2-2, with D possibly matching TRBD2 (5 bases). V lost 0 bases and J 6 bases, leaving 11 bases between the germline ends. Germline lookup yields CDR1 KGHSH and CDR2 LQKENI. This CDR3 has 15 amino acids. CDR3 sequence: CASSPPLGGSGELFF. The CDR3 DNA reads TGTGCCAGCTCACCACCCCTTGGAGGATCCGGGGAGCTGTTTTTT.